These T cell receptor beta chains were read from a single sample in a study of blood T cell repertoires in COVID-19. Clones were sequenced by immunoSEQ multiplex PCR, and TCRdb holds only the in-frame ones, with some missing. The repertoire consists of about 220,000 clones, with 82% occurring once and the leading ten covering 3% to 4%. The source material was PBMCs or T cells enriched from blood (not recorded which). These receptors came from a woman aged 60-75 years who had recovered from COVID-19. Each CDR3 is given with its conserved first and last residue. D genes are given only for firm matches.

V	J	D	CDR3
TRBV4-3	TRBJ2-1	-	CASSQEGYSSYNEQFF
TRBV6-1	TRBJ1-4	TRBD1	CASSEALGQGSREKLFF
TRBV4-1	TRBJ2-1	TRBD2	CASSQEGGGGTSYNEQFF
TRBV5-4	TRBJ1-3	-	CASSRDMSSGNTIYF
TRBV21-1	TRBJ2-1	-	CSRVAVNEQFF
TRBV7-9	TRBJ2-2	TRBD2	CASSFRLAGTNANTGELFF
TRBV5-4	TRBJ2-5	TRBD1	CASSATGYQETQYF
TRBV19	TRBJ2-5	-	CASSTPLGGAETQYF
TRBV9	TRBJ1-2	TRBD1	CASSTATGPDGYTF
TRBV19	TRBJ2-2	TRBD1	CASSPSTGDVPGELFF
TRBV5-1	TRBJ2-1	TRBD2	CASRKGLAGGGNEQFF
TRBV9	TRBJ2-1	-	CASSEFPGLRSYNEQFF
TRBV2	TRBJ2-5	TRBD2	CASSSIGLEEETQYF
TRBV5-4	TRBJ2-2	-	CASSLGVAGSNTGELFF
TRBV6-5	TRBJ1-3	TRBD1	CASNHRGLGGNTIYF
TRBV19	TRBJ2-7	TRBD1	CASSRDRGQYEQYF
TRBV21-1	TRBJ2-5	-	CASRGRLGETQYF
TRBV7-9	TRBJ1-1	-	CASSPKTANTEAFF
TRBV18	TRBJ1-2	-	CASSPGGGTNYGYTF
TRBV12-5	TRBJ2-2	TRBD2	CASGLGTSGRLDTGELFF
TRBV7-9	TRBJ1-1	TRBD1	CAGARQGGNTEAFF
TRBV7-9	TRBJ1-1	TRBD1	CASSPPGGATEAFF
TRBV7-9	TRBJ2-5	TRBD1	CASSFGQGVQETQYF
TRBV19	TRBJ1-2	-	CASKTQGGGYTF
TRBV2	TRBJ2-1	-	CASSRLGNEQFF
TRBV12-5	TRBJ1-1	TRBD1	CASGSATGGRTEAFF
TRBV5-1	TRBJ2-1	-	CASSLTVDPSSYNEQFF
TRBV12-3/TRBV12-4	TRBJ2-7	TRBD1	CASSISGTGSKYF
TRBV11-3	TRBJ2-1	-	CASSLGGHNEQFF
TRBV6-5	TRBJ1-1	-	CATSEGLNTEAFF
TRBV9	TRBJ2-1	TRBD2	CASSVVPRTSGGVSYNEQFF
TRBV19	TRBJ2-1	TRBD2	CASTSGKNFAYEQFF
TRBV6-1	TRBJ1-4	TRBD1	CASSETPGQGYEKLFF
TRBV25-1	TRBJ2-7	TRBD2	CASSRIRGAYEQYF
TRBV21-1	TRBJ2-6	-	CASTKGLSGANVLTF
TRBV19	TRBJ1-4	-	CASSVSRATNEKLFF
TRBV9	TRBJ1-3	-	CASSVEVLNSGNTIYF
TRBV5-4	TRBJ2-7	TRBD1	CASSLGGQGHNEQYF
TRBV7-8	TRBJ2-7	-	CASSYSEGQYF
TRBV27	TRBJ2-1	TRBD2	CASSRRGGSYNEQFF
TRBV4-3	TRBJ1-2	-	CASSTGNYGYTF
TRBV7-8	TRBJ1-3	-	CASSLSTGGWHF
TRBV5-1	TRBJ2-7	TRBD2	CASSSGLAYEQYF